A selection of T cell receptor beta chains follows, all from one sample in a study of OX40 agonist ivuxolimab in advanced cancers. The repertoire was sequenced with immunoSEQ multiplex PCR; TCRdb's copy has only in-frame clones and lacks some. In the table there are some 74,000 clones, 86% of which are singletons. The sample here was CD4+ or CD8+ T cells sorted from blood, taken in a trial of the OX40 agonist ivuxolimab. These receptors were obtained from an adult with an advanced solid tumor such as melanoma, head and neck, liver or kidney cancer. Each CDR3 is given with its conserved first and last residue. Each record gives: CDR3 protein, CDR3 DNA, V gene, D gene, clone size, J gene. A D gene is named only where the DNA matches it firmly. Clone size is not always given. Where it is, it says once, few, many or a class for expanded clones.

cdr3_aa: CASSGPGQPEAFF
cdr3_nt: TGTGCCAGCAGTGGGCCGGGACAGCCTGAAGCTTTCTTT
v_call: TRBV25-1
d_call: TRBD1
clone_size: few
j_call: TRBJ1-1

cdr3_aa: CASSIVPASYGYTF
cdr3_nt: TGTGCCAGTAGTATAGTCCCAGCATCTTATGGCTACACCTTC
v_call: TRBV19
d_call: -
clone_size: -
j_call: TRBJ1-2

cdr3_aa: CASSLLLGTDPGEQYF
cdr3_nt: TGCGCCAGCAGCTTGCTTCTAGGGACAGATCCAGGAGAGCAGTACTTC
v_call: TRBV5-1
d_call: TRBD1
clone_size: -
j_call: TRBJ2-7

cdr3_aa: CASSVLGTGGYTQYF
cdr3_nt: TGTGCCAGCAGCGTCTTAGGGACGGGAGGATATACGCAGTATTTT
v_call: TRBV9
d_call: TRBD2
clone_size: -
j_call: TRBJ2-3

cdr3_aa: CASSLGRGQGYGYTF
cdr3_nt: TGTGCCAGCAGCTTAGGAAGGGGACAAGGTTATGGCTACACCTTC
v_call: TRBV11-2
d_call: -
clone_size: -
j_call: TRBJ1-2

cdr3_aa: CASSSSLLQPQHF
cdr3_nt: TGTGCCAGCAGCTCCTCTCTGTTGCAGCCCCAGCATTTT
v_call: TRBV27
d_call: -
clone_size: few
j_call: TRBJ1-5

cdr3_aa: CASSLDGPPREKLFF
cdr3_nt: TGTGCCAGCAGCTTAGATGGTCCTCCCCGAGAAAAACTGTTTTTT
v_call: TRBV7-9
d_call: -
clone_size: -
j_call: TRBJ1-4

cdr3_aa: CASRPGGRGNQPQHF
cdr3_nt: TGTGCCAGCCGACCAGGGGGCAGGGGCAATCAGCCCCAGCATTTT
v_call: TRBV19
d_call: TRBD1
clone_size: -
j_call: TRBJ1-5

cdr3_aa: CASSLSPSNYEQYF
cdr3_nt: TGTGCCAGCAGCTTATCCCCCTCCAACTACGAGCAGTACTTC
v_call: TRBV11-2
d_call: -
clone_size: -
j_call: TRBJ2-7

cdr3_aa: CASSGYGTSGPTDTQYF
cdr3_nt: TGTGCCAGCTCGGGATACGGGACTAGCGGACCCACAGATACGCAGTATTTT
v_call: TRBV18
d_call: TRBD2
clone_size: few
j_call: TRBJ2-3

cdr3_aa: CASSWSYTGTGGDTSNQPQHF
cdr3_nt: TGCGCCAGCAGCTGGAGTTACACCGGGACAGGGGGGGATACTAGCAATCAGCCCCAGCATTTT
v_call: TRBV5-1
d_call: TRBD1
clone_size: -
j_call: TRBJ1-5

cdr3_aa: CASSQGSSLSYEQYF
cdr3_nt: TGCGCCAGCAGCCAAGGGAGTAGCCTCTCCTACGAGCAGTACTTC
v_call: TRBV4-3
d_call: -
clone_size: once
j_call: TRBJ2-7

cdr3_aa: CASSSTLRDRKTNYGYTF
cdr3_nt: TGTGCCAGCAGCAGTACCCTCCGGGACAGGAAAACTAACTATGGCTACACCTTC
v_call: TRBV6-8
d_call: TRBD1
clone_size: -
j_call: TRBJ1-2

cdr3_aa: CASSLGPNEQFF
cdr3_nt: TGTGCCAGCAGCTTAGGCCCGAATGAGCAGTTCTTC
v_call: TRBV13
d_call: -
clone_size: -
j_call: TRBJ2-1

cdr3_aa: CAWSVNSNEQFF
cdr3_nt: TGTGCCTGGAGTGTCAACTCCAATGAGCAGTTCTTC
v_call: TRBV30
d_call: -
clone_size: -
j_call: TRBJ2-1

cdr3_aa: CASSPRENYGYTF
cdr3_nt: TGTGCCAGCAGCCCTCGGGAGAACTATGGCTACACCTTC
v_call: TRBV9
d_call: -
clone_size: -
j_call: TRBJ1-2

cdr3_aa: CASSEVQGIGELFF
cdr3_nt: TGTGCCAGCAGTGAGGTACAGGGAATCGGGGAGCTGTTTTTT
v_call: TRBV2
d_call: -
clone_size: -
j_call: TRBJ2-2

cdr3_aa: CASSSGVNGYTF
cdr3_nt: TGTGCCAGCAGTTCCGGAGTGAATGGCTACACCTTC
v_call: TRBV27
d_call: -
clone_size: -
j_call: TRBJ1-2

cdr3_aa: CASSLGQGVGNTEAFF
cdr3_nt: TGTGCCAGCAGCTTAGGCCAGGGAGTTGGGAACACTGAAGCTTTCTTT
v_call: TRBV13
d_call: -
clone_size: -
j_call: TRBJ1-1

cdr3_aa: CASSSPGDRGWETQYF
cdr3_nt: TGCGCCAGCAGCTCTCCTGGGGACAGGGGATGGGAGACCCAGTACTTC
v_call: TRBV5-1
d_call: TRBD1
clone_size: -
j_call: TRBJ2-5

cdr3_aa: CASSPRGRNTEAFF
cdr3_nt: TGTGCCAGCAGCCCCCGTGGCAGGAACACTGAAGCTTTCTTT
v_call: TRBV11-3
d_call: -
clone_size: -
j_call: TRBJ1-1

cdr3_aa: CASSALAGEGNEQFF
cdr3_nt: TGTGCCAGCAGTGCCCTAGCGGGAGAAGGGAATGAGCAGTTCTTC
v_call: TRBV6-4
d_call: TRBD2
clone_size: -
j_call: TRBJ2-1

cdr3_aa: CASSEGASRYYGYTF
cdr3_nt: TGTGCCAGCAGCGAAGGGGCTTCTCGATACTATGGCTACACCTTC
v_call: TRBV5-6
d_call: -
clone_size: -
j_call: TRBJ1-2

cdr3_aa: CASSGGLTNEKLFF
cdr3_nt: TGTGCCAGCAGCGGAGGGTTAACTAATGAAAAACTGTTTTTT
v_call: TRBV9
d_call: -
clone_size: -
j_call: TRBJ1-4

cdr3_aa: CASSPGPHQPQHF
cdr3_nt: TGTGCCAGCTCACCAGGGCCCCATCAGCCCCAGCATTTT
v_call: TRBV18
d_call: -
clone_size: few
j_call: TRBJ1-5

cdr3_aa: CASSRQLNQPQHF
cdr3_nt: TGTGCCAGCAGCCGCCAGCTCAATCAGCCCCAGCATTTT
v_call: TRBV6-5
d_call: -
clone_size: -
j_call: TRBJ1-5

cdr3_aa: CASSLRVSNTEAFF
cdr3_nt: TGCGCCAGCAGCCTCCGAGTTTCCAACACTGAAGCTTTCTTT
v_call: TRBV5-1
d_call: -
clone_size: -
j_call: TRBJ1-1

cdr3_aa: CASSLVSGPYEQYF
cdr3_nt: TGTGCCAGCAGCTTAGTTAGCGGCCCCTACGAGCAGTACTTC
v_call: TRBV7-2
d_call: -
clone_size: -
j_call: TRBJ2-7

cdr3_aa: CASSEGPAGALYEQYF
cdr3_nt: TGTGCCAGCAGTGAAGGACCGGCGGGGGCCCTCTACGAGCAGTACTTC
v_call: TRBV6-1
d_call: -
clone_size: once
j_call: TRBJ2-7

cdr3_aa: CASSQDGTSGGRWNEQFF
cdr3_nt: TGCGCCAGCAGCCAAGATGGGACTAGCGGGGGTAGGTGGAATGAGCAGTTCTTC
v_call: TRBV4-1
d_call: TRBD2
clone_size: -
j_call: TRBJ2-1

cdr3_aa: CAWSPDTGELFF
cdr3_nt: TGTGCCTGGAGCCCGGACACCGGGGAGCTGTTTTTT
v_call: TRBV30
d_call: -
clone_size: -
j_call: TRBJ2-2

cdr3_aa: CASSLVGHTDTQYF
cdr3_nt: TGTGCCAGCAGCTTAGTAGGCCACACAGATACGCAGTATTTT
v_call: TRBV11-2
d_call: -
clone_size: -
j_call: TRBJ2-3

cdr3_aa: CASSPTGTGAGTF
cdr3_nt: TGTGCCAGTAGTCCGACCGGGACAGGGGCAGGCACCTTC
v_call: TRBV19
d_call: TRBD1
clone_size: few
j_call: TRBJ1-2

cdr3_aa: CASNGISAGELFF
cdr3_nt: TGTGCCAGCAACGGCATCTCCGCCGGGGAGCTGTTTTTT
v_call: TRBV6-6
d_call: -
clone_size: -
j_call: TRBJ2-2

cdr3_aa: CAWSVTTGDSPLHF
cdr3_nt: TGTGCCTGGAGTGTAACGACAGGGGATTCACCCCTCCACTTT
v_call: TRBV30
d_call: TRBD1
clone_size: -
j_call: TRBJ1-6

cdr3_aa: CASSGTGTASEQYF
cdr3_nt: TGCGCCAGCAGTGGCACCGGGACAGCCTCCGAGCAGTACTTC
v_call: TRBV5-1
d_call: TRBD1
clone_size: -
j_call: TRBJ2-7

cdr3_aa: CASSPWGPGEVTIFSDGYTF
cdr3_nt: TGCGCCAGCAGCCCATGGGGTCCGGGGGAGGTTACCATATTTTCGGATGGCTACACCTTC
v_call: TRBV5-1
d_call: -
clone_size: -
j_call: TRBJ1-2

cdr3_aa: CASSLASSGNTIYF
cdr3_nt: TGTGCCAGCAGCTTGGCCTCTTCTGGAAACACCATATATTTT
v_call: TRBV5-4
d_call: -
clone_size: once
j_call: TRBJ1-3

cdr3_aa: CASSPGTFDGYTF
cdr3_nt: TGTGCCAGCAGCCCCGGCACGTTCGATGGCTACACCTTC
v_call: TRBV5-4
d_call: -
clone_size: -
j_call: TRBJ1-2

cdr3_aa: CASSPSDRVRRTGELFF
cdr3_nt: TGTGCCAGCAGCCCCTCTGACAGGGTTAGAAGGACCGGGGAGCTGTTTTTT
v_call: TRBV13
d_call: TRBD1
clone_size: -
j_call: TRBJ2-2

cdr3_aa: CASSYDRINTEAFF
cdr3_nt: TGTGCCAGCAGCTACGACAGAATTAACACTGAAGCTTTCTTT
v_call: TRBV11-2
d_call: -
clone_size: once
j_call: TRBJ1-1

cdr3_aa: CASSQLRGRNNEQFF
cdr3_nt: TGTGCCAGCAGCCAACTTCGAGGACGGAACAATGAGCAGTTCTTC
v_call: TRBV14
d_call: -
clone_size: -
j_call: TRBJ2-1

cdr3_aa: CASSGHTILDRLGGYTF
cdr3_nt: TGTGCCAGTAGTGGGCACACAATACTGGACAGGTTGGGCGGCTACACCTTC
v_call: TRBV19
d_call: TRBD1
clone_size: -
j_call: TRBJ1-2

cdr3_aa: CASSIGGQVRRGYTF
cdr3_nt: TGTGCCAGTAGTATAGGGGGACAGGTACGGCGGGGCTACACCTTC
v_call: TRBV19
d_call: TRBD1
clone_size: -
j_call: TRBJ1-2

cdr3_aa: CASSLRTSGSTDTQYF
cdr3_nt: TGCGCCAGCAGCCTTAGGACTAGCGGGAGCACAGATACGCAGTATTTT
v_call: TRBV4-1
d_call: TRBD2
clone_size: -
j_call: TRBJ2-3

cdr3_aa: CATSSRGLLNYGYTF
cdr3_nt: TGTGCCACCAGCAGTCGGGGACTGCTTAACTATGGCTACACCTTC
v_call: TRBV15
d_call: -
clone_size: -
j_call: TRBJ1-2

cdr3_aa: CASSFIIGATTDTQYF
cdr3_nt: TGTGCCAGCAGCTTTATTATCGGGGCCACCACAGATACGCAGTATTTT
v_call: TRBV7-9
d_call: -
clone_size: -
j_call: TRBJ2-3

cdr3_aa: CASSLGDRGIYEQYF
cdr3_nt: TGTGCCAGCAGCTTAGGCGACAGGGGAATCTACGAGCAGTACTTC
v_call: TRBV13
d_call: TRBD1
clone_size: -
j_call: TRBJ2-7